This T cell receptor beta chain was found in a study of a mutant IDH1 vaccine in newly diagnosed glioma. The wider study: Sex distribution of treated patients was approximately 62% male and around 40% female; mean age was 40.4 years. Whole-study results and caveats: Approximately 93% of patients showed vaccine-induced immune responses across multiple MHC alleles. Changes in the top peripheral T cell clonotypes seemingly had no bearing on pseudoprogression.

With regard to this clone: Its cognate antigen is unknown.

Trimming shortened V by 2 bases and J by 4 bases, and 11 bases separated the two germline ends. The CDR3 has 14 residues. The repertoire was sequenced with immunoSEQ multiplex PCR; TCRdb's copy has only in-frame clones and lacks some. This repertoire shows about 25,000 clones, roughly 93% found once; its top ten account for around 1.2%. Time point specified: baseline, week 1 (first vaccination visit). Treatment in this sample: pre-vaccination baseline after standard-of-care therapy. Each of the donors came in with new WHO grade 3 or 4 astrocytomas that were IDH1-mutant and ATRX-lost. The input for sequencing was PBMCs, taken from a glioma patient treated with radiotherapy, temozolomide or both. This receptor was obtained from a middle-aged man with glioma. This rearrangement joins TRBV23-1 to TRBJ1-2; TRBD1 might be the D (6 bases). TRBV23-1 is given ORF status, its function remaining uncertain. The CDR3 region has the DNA TGCGCCAGCAGTCAAACCGACAGGAGCTATGGCTACACCTTC. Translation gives CASSQTDRSYGYTF.